The sequence of this T cell receptor beta chain was determined in a study of T cell responses to AZD1222 COVID-19 vaccine. A remark on this clone: The antigen is not known.

Study outcomes and limitations: Females made up more of the donors, who were largely white British, and clonal diversity may have come out too low. Reportedly, nearly half the spike-specific TCRs target unmutated variant regions. Baseline testing showed seropositivity in only five or six AZD1222 recipients. Regions 160-218 and 743-854 dominated among vaccine-associated CD4 TCRs spanning spike.

TCRdb keeps only in-frame clones here, not all; method: immunoSEQ multiplex PCR. Counted here are 150,000 to 200,000 clones, about 90% occurring once; the ten biggest clones make up 4.3%. The starting material was peripheral blood, obtained 28 days after the second dose of the MenACWY control vaccine. The receptor was isolated from an adult who received the MenACWY meningococcal vaccine as a control.

The CDR3 DNA reads as TGTGCCAGCAGCGTAAGAAGCGGGGGTGCCTATGGCTACACCTTC. It codes for CASSVRSGGAYGYTF. J is TRBJ1-2 and V is TRBV9, with D possibly being TRBD1 (5 bases). Germline loops: CDR1 SGDLS, CDR2 YYNGEE. The CDR3 totals 15 residues. V shed 1 base and J shed 4 bases, with 14 bases lying between them.